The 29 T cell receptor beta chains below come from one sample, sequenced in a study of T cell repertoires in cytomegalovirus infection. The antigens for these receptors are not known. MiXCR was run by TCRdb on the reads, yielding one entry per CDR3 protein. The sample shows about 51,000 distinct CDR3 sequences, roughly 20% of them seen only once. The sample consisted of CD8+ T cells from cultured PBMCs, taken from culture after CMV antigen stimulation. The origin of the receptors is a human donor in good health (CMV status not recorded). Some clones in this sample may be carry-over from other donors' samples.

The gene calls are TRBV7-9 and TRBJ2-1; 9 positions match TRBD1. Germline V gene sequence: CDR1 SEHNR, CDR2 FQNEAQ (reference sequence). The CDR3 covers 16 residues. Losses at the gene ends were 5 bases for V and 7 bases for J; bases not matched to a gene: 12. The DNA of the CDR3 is TGTGCCAGCAGCCATAATGCGGGACAGGGCGCTAATGAGCAGTTCTTC. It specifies CASSHNAGQGANEQFF.

This CDR3 reads CASSVGQNEQFF. The CDR3 DNA follows: TGTGCCAGCAGCGTAGGACAAAATGAGCAGTTCTTC. This chain uses TRBV9 with TRBJ2-1; no definite D call. CDR1 and CDR2 from the germline V gene are SGDLS and YYNGEE. Trimming removed 0 bases at V and 7 bases at J, with 5 bases between. The CDR3 has 12 amino acids.

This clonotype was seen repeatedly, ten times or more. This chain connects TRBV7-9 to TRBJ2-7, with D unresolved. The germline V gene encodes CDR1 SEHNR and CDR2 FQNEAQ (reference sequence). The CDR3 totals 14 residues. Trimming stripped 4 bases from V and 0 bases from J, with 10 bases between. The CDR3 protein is CASSSDVDSYEQYF. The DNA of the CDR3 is TGTGCCAGCAGCTCCGATGTAGACTCCTACGAGCAGTACTTC.

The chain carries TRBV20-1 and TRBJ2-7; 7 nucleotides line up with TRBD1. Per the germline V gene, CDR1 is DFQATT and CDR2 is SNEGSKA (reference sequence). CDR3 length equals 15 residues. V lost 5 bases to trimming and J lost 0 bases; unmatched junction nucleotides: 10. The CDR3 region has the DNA TGCAGTGCTGATTCACCGGGACAGAGCTCCTACGAGCAGTACTTC. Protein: CSADSPGQSSYEQYF.

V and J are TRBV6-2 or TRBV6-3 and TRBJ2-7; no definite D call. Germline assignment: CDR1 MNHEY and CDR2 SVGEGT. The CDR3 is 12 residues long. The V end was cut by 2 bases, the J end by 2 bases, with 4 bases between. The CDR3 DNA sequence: TGTGCCAGCAGTTACCGGCCCTACGAGCAGTACTTC. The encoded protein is CASSYRPYEQYF.

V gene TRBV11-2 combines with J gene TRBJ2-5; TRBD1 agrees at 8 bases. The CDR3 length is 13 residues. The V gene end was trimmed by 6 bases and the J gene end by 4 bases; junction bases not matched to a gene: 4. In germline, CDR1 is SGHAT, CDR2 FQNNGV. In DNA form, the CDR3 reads TGTGCCAGCAGGCCAGGGGGCAGAGAGACCCAGTACTTC. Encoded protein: CASRPGGRETQYF.

CDR3 in DNA: TGTGCCAGCAGTCCTCCGGGGTCGGCCTACGAGCAGTACTTC. Protein product: CASSPPGSAYEQYF. V is TRBV7-2 and J is TRBJ2-7; D may be TRBD2 (5 bases). The V gene's germline CDR1 is SGHTA and CDR2 FQGNSA. The CDR3 consists of 14 residues. The ends were cut back, 6 bases at V and 2 bases at J, with 14 bases in the middle.

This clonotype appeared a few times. CDR3 amino acids: CASSYSLAGGQETQYF. The CDR3 coding sequence is TGTGCCAGCAGTTACTCGCTAGCGGGGGGCCAAGAGACCCAGTACTTC. The chain uses TRBV6-6 and TRBJ2-5; TRBD2 matches at 11 bases. V lost 0 bases and J lost 1; bases outside the gene matches: 1. Germline values: CDR1 MNHNY, CDR2 SVGAGI (reference sequence). This CDR3 is 16 amino acids long.

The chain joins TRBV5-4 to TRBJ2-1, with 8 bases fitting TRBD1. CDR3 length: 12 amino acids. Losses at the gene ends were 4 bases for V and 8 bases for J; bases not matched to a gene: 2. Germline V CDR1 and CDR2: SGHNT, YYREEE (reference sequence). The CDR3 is CASSTTGDEQFF. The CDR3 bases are TGTGCCAGCAGCACGACAGGGGATGAGCAGTTCTTC. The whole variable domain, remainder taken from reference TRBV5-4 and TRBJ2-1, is ETGVTQSPTHLIKTRGQQVTLRCSSQSGHNTVSWYQQALGQGPQFIFQYYREEENGRGNFPPRFSGLQFPNYSSELNVNALELDDSALYLCASSTTGDEQFFGPGTRLTVL.

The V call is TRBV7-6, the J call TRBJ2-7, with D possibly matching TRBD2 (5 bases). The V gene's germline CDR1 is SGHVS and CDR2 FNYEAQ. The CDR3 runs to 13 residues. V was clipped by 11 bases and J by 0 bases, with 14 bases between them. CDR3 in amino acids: CALGGADSYEQYF. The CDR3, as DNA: TGTGCCCTCGGAGGAGCTGACTCCTACGAGCAGTACTTC. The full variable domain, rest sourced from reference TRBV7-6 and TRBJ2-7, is GAGVSQSPRYKVTKRGQDVALRCDPISGHVSLYWYRQALGQGPEFLTYFNYEAQQDKSGLPNDRFSAERPEGSISTLTIQRTEQRDSAMYRCALGGADSYEQYFGPGTRLTVT.

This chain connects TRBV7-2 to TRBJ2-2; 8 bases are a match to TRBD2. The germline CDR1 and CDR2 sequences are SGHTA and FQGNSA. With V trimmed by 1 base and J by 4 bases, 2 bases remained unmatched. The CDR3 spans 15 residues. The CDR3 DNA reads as TGTGCCAGCAGCTTAGGCGGGAGGTTCACCGGGGAGCTGTTTTTT. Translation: CASSLGGRFTGELFF.

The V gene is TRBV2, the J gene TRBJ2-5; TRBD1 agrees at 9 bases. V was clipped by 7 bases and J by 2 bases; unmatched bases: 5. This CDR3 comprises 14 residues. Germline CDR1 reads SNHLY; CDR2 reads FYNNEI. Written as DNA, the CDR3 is TGTGCCAGCACTCCCGGGACAGGGCAAGAGACCCAGTACTTC. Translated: CASTPGTGQETQYF.

The CDR3 reads CASSEGAGGANVLTF. Here the CDR3 DNA reads TGTGCCAGCAGTGAAGGGGCTGGGGGGGCCAACGTCCTGACTTTC. The rearrangement links TRBV6-4 to TRBJ2-6, with a possible D match to TRBD1 (5 bases). V lost 3 bases to trimming and J lost 4 bases, with 10 bases between them. CDR1 MRHNA and CDR2 SNTAGT come from the germline V gene. CDR3 length equals 15 residues.

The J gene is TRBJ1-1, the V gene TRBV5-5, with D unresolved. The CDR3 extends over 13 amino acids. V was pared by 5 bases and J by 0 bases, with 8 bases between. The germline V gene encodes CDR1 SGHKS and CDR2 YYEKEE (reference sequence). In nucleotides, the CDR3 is TGTGCCAGCAGAGTGGACCTGAACACTGAAGCTTTCTTT. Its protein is CASRVDLNTEAFF.

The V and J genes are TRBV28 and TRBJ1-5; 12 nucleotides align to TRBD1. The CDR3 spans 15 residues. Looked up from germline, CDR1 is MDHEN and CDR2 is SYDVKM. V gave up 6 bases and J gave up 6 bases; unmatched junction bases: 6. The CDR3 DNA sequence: TGTGCCAGCAGAATAGGGACAGGGGGCATTCAGCCCCAGCATTTT. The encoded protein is CASRIGTGGIQPQHF. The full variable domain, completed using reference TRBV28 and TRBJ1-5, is DVKVTQSSRYLVKRTGEKVFLECVQDMDHENMFWYRQDPGLGLRLIYFSYDVKMKEKGDIPEGYSVSREKKERFSLILESASTNQTSMYLCASRIGTGGIQPQHFGDGTRLSIL.

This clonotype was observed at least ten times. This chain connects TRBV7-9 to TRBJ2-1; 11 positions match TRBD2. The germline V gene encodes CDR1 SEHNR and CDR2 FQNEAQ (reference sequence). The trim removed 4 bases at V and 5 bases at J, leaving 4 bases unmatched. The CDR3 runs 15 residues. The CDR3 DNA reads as TGTGCCAGCAGCTACCTAGCGGGGGGCCACAATGAGCAGTTCTTC. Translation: CASSYLAGGHNEQFF.

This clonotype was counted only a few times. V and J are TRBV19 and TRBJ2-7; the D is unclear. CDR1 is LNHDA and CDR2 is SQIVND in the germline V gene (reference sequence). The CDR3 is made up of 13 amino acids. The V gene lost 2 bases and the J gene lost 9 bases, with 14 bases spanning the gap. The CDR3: CASSITEPSRQYF. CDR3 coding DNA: TGTGCCAGTAGTATAACCGAACCCTCGAGGCAGTACTTC. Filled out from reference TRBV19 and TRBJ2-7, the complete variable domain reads DGGITQSPKYLFRKEGQNVTLSCEQNLNHDAMYWYRQDPGQGLRLIYYSQIVNDFQKGDIAEGYSVSREKKESFPLTVTSAQKNPTAFYLCASSITEPSRQYFGPGTRLTVT.

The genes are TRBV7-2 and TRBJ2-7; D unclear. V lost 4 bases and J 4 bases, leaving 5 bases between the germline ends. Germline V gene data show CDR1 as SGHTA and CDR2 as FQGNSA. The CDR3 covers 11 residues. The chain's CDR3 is CASSSLYEQYF. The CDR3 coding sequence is TGTGCCAGCAGCTCCTTATACGAGCAGTACTTC.

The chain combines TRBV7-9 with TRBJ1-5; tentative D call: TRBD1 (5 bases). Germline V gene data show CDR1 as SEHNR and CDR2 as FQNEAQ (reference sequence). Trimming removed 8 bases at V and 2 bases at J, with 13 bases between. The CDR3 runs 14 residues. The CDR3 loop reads CASGGGTGNQPQHF. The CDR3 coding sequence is TGTGCCAGCGGGGGGGGGACTGGCAATCAGCCCCAGCATTTT.

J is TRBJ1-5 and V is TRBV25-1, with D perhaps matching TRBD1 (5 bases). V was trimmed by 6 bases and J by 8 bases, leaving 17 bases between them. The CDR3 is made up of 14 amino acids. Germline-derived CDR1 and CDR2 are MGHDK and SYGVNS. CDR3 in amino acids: CASSYGGPGKPQHF. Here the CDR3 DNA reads TGTGCCAGCAGCTACGGGGGTCCGGGGAAGCCCCAGCATTTT.

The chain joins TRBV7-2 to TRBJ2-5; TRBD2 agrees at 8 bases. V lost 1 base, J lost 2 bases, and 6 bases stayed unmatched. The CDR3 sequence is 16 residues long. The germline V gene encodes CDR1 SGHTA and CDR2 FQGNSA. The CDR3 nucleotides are TGTGCCAGCAGCTTAGTGGGTAGCGGGATGCAAGAGACCCAGTACTTC. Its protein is CASSLVGSGMQETQYF. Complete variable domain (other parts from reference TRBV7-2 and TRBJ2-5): GAGVSQSPSNKVTEKGKDVELRCDPISGHTALYWYRQSLGQGLEFLIYFQGNSAPDKSGLPSDRFSAERTGGSVSTLTIQRTQQEDSAVYLCASSLVGSGMQETQYFGPGTRLLVL.

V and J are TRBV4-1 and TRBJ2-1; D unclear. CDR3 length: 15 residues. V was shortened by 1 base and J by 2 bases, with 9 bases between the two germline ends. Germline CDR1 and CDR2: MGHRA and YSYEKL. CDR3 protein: CASSQGLRTYNEQFF. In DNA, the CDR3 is TGCGCCAGCAGCCAAGGGTTGAGGACCTACAATGAGCAGTTCTTC.

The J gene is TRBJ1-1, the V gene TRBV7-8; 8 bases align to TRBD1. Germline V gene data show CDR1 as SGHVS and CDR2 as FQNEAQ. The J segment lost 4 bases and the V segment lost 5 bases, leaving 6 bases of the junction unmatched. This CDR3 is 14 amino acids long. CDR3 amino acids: CASSTGQGSTEAFF. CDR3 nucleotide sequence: TGTGCCAGCAGCACAGGACAGGGATCCACTGAAGCTTTCTTT. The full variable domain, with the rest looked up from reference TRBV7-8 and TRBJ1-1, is GAGVSQSPRYKVAKRGQDVALRCDPISGHVSLFWYQQALGQGPEFLTYFQNEAQLDKSGLPSDRFFAERPEGSVSTLKIQRTQQEDSAVYLCASSTGQGSTEAFFGQGTRLTVV.

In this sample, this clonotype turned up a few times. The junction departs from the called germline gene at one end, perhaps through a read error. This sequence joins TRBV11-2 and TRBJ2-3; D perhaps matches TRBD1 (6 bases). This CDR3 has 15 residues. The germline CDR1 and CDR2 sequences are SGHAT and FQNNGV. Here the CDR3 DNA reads TGTGCCAGCAGCTTAGGCCAGGGGCTCCCCATTGGGTATATTTTT. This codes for CASSLGQGLPIGYIF.

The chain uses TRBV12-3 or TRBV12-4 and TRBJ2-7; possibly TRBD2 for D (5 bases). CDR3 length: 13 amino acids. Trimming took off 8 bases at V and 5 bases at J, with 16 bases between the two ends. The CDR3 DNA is TGTGCCAGCTCCCTGAGGGCAGTAGACGAGCAGTACTTC. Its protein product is CASSLRAVDEQYF.

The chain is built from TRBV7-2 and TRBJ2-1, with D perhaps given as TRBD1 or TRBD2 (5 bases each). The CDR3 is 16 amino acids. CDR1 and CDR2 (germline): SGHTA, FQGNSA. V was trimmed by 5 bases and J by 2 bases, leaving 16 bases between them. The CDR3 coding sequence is TGTGCCAGCAGCCCCCGTTGGGGGAGTGCCTACAATGAGCAGTTCTTC. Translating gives CASSPRWGSAYNEQFF. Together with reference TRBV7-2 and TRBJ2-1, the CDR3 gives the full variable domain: GAGVSQSPSNKVTEKGKDVELRCDPISGHTALYWYRQSLGQGLEFLIYFQGNSAPDKSGLPSDRFSAERTGGSVSTLTIQRTQQEDSAVYLCASSPRWGSAYNEQFFGPGTRLTVL.

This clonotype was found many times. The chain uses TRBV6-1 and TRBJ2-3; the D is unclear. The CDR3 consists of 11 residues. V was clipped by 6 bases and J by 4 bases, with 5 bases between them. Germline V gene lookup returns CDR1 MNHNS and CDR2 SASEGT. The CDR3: CASSRSDTQYF. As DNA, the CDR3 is TGTGCCAGCAGCCGATCAGATACGCAGTATTTT.

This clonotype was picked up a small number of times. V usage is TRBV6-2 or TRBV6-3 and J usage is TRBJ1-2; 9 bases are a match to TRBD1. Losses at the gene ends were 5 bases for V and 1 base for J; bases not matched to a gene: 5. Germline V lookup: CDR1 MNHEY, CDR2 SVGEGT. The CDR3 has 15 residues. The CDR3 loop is CASSPGTGINYGYTF. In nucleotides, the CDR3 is TGTGCCAGCAGTCCCGGGACAGGGATTAACTATGGCTACACCTTC.

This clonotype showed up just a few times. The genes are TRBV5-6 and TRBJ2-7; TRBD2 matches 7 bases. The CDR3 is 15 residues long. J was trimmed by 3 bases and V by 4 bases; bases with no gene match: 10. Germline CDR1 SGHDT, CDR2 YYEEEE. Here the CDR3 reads CASSIGAGVIYEQYF. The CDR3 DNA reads TGTGCCAGCAGCATAGGTGCGGGAGTGATCTACGAGCAGTACTTC.